The TCR beta chain under discussion was sequenced for a study of blood T cells in healthy people across ages. Alongside a J-beta primer mix, a sample-barcoded 5' primer served in a second PCR lasting about 7 to 12 cycles. TCRdb redid the calling of the 5' RACE reads with MiXCR, one entry per CDR3 protein. The sample records about 640,000 distinct CDR3 sequences, about 30% being singletons. The study, taken as a whole, reports: It was held that diversity estimates obtained from one million T cells represented underestimates.

On this clonotype: Its specificity is not known. This may come from a read error, since a much larger clone is one base off.

V lost 1 base and J lost 6, with 13 bases in between. The CDR3 loop spans 14 amino acids. Source material: blood. The V call is TRBV12-3 or TRBV12-4, the J call TRBJ2-7; possible D gene TRBD1, 6 bases. This receptor was taken from a woman of 80 years or more in good health. This chain's CDR3 is CASSLGQGYSEQYF. The CDR3 nucleotides read TGTGCCAGCAGTTTAGGGCAGGGGTACTCCGAGCAGTACTTC.